This TCR beta chain was recovered during a study of T cell responses to AZD1222 COVID-19 vaccine. Broader study findings: Among those given AZD1222, only five or six were seropositive at baseline. Mostly white British, mostly female donors; authors suggested clonal diversity may be underestimated. Repertoire collection took place solely once the T cell response had peaked.

Sequencing was performed with immunoSEQ multiplex PCR; in TCRdb, only in-frame clones are kept and a portion is missing. The sample has 100,000 or so clones; approximately 90% are singletons. Points on this clone: Its antigen is not known.

V shed 0 bases, J shed 4 bases, and the junction held 6 bases outside the gene matches. The CDR3 length is 16 residues. Germline V gene data show CDR1 as KGHDR and CDR2 as SFDVKD. The sequence derives from an adult who received the AZD1222 COVID-19 vaccine. The chain recombines TRBV24-1 with TRBJ2-7, with 9 nucleotides matching TRBD1. The input for sequencing was peripheral blood, taken 28 days after the second AZD1222 dose. The CDR3 protein is CATSDLQGQGDYEQYF. The DNA of the CDR3 is TGTGCCACCAGTGATTTGCAGGGACAGGGAGATTACGAGCAGTACTTC.